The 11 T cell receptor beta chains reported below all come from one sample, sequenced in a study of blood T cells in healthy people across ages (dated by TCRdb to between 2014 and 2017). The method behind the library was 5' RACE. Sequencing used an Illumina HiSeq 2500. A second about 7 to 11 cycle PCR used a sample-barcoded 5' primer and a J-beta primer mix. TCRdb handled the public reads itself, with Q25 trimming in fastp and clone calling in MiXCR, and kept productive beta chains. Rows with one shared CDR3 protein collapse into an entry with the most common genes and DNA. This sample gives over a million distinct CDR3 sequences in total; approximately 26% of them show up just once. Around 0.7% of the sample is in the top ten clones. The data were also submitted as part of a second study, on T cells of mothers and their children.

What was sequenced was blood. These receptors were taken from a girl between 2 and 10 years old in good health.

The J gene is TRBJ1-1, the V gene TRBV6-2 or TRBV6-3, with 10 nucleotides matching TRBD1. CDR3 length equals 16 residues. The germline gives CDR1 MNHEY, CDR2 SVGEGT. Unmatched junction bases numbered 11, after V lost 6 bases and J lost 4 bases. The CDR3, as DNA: TGTGCCAGCAGCTGGGACAGGGGTATTGGGAGCACTGAAGCTTTCTTT. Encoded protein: CASSWDRGIGSTEAFF.

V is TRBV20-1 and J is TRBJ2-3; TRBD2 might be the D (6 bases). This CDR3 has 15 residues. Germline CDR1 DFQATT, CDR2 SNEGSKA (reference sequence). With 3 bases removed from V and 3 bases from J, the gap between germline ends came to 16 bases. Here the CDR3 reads CSASLGGALTDTQYF. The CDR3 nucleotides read TGCAGTGCTAGTTTGGGAGGCGCTCTGACAGATACGCAGTATTTT.

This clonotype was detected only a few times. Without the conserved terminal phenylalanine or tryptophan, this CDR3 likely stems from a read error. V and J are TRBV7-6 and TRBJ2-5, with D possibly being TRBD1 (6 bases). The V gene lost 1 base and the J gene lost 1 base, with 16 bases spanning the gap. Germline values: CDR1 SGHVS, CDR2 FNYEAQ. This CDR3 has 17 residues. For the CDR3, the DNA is TGTGCCAGCAGCTTAGTTCGAGACAGGCTCCCCCAAGAGACCCAGTACCTC. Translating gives CASSLVRDRLPQETQYL.

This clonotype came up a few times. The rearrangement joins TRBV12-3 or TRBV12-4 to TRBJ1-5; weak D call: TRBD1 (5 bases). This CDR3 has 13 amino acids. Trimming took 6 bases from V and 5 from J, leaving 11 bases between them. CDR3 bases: TGTGCCAGCAGCCTAGACAGATATCAGCCCCAGCATTTT. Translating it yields CASSLDRYQPQHF.

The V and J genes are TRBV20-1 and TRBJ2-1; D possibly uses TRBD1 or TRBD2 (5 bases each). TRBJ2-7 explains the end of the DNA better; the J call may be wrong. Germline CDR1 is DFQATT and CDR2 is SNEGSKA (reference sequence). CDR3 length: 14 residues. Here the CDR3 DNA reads TGCAGTGCTAGAGATAAGGGACGGACCTACGAGCAGTACTTC. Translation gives CSARDKGRTYEQYF.

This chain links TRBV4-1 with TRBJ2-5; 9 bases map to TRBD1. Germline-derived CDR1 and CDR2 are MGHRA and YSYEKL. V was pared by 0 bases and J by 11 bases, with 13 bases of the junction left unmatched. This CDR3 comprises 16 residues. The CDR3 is CASSQEGTGGAGEQYF. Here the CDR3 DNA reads TGCGCCAGCAGCCAAGAAGGAACAGGGGGCGCGGGGGAGCAGTACTTC.

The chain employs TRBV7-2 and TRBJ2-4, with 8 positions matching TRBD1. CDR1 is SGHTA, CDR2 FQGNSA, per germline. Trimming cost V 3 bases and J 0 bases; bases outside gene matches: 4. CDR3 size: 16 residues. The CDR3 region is CASSLTGEIAKNIQYF. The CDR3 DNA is TGTGCCAGCAGCTTGACAGGGGAGATAGCCAAAAACATTCAGTACTTC.

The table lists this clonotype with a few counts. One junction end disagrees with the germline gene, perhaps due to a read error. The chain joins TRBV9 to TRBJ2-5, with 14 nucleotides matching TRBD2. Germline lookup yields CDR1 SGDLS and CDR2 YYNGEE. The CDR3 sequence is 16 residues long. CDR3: CPSSEGLAGGGETQYF. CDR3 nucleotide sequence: TGTCCCAGCAGCGAAGGACTAGCGGGGGGTGGAGAGACCCAGTACTTC. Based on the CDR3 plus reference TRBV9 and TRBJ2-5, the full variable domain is DSGVTQTPKHLITATGQRVTLRCSPRSGDLSVYWYQQSLDQGLQFLIQYYNGEERAKGNILERFSAQQFPDLHSELNLSSLELGDSALYFCPSSEGLAGGGETQYFGPGTRLLVL.

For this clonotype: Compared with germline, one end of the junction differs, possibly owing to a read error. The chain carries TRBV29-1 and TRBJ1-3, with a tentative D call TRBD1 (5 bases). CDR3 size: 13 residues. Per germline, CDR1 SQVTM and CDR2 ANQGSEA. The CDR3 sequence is CSVAAGSENTIYF. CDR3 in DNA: TGCAGCGTTGCTGCAGGGTCTGAAAACACCATATATTTT.

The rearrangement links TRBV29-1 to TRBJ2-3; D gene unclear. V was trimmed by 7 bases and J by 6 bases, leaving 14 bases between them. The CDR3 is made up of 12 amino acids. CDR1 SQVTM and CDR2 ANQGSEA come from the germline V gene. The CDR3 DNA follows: TGCAGCGCCGCCGGGTCTGGGGATACGCAGTATTTT. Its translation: CSAAGSGDTQYF.

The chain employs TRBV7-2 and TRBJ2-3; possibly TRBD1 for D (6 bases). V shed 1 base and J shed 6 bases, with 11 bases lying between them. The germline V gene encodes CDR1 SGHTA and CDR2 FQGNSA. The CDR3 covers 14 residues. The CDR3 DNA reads TGTGCCAGCAGCTTAGTCGGAGACAGGGATACGCAGTATTTT. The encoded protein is CASSLVGDRDTQYF.